This is a list of T cell receptor beta chains from one sample in a study of control samples from healthy donors and cancer patients. The table came from immunoSEQ multiplex PCR; TCRdb's copy has only in-frame clones and leaves some out. The sample has about 94,000 clones, 90% seen once. The sequenced sample was blood. The receptors here all came from a woman in her late teens or twenties in good health. The CDR3 runs from the conserved cysteine through the conserved F or W. D genes are given only for firm matches. Some rows mark clone size as missing; the rest say once, few, many or name a class of expanded clone.

D gene: -
V gene: TRBV5-6
J gene: TRBJ1-2
clone size: -
CDR3 protein: CASTPWGGDGYTF
CDR3 DNA: TGTGCCAGCACCCCGTGGGGAGGGGACGGCTACACCTTC

D gene: -
V gene: TRBV5-4
J gene: TRBJ1-5
clone size: -
CDR3 protein: CARQLGARSNQPQHF
CDR3 DNA: TGTGCCCGGCAACTGGGGGCCCGGAGCAATCAGCCCCAGCATTTT

D gene: -
V gene: TRBV5-4
J gene: TRBJ1-1
clone size: -
CDR3 protein: CASSYPNTEAFF
CDR3 DNA: TGTGCCAGCAGCTATCCTAACACTGAAGCTTTCTTT

D gene: TRBD1
V gene: TRBV5-4
J gene: TRBJ1-6
clone size: -
CDR3 protein: CASSVNRGESPLHF
CDR3 DNA: TGTGCCAGCAGCGTAAACAGGGGAGAATCACCCCTCCACTTT

D gene: TRBD2
V gene: TRBV9
J gene: TRBJ2-1
clone size: -
CDR3 protein: CASSVDERGGPDEQFF
CDR3 DNA: TGTGCCAGCAGCGTAGACGAGCGGGGGGGCCCGGATGAGCAGTTCTTC

D gene: TRBD1
V gene: TRBV2
J gene: TRBJ1-1
clone size: -
CDR3 protein: CASSEGQGGRAFF
CDR3 DNA: TGTGCCAGCAGTGAAGGCCAGGGGGGACGAGCTTTCTTT

D gene: -
V gene: TRBV3-1/TRBV3-2
J gene: TRBJ1-1
clone size: -
CDR3 protein: CASSQGLNTEAFF
CDR3 DNA: TGTGCCAGCAGCCAAGGGCTGAACACTGAAGCTTTCTTT

D gene: -
V gene: TRBV19
J gene: TRBJ2-3
clone size: -
CDR3 protein: CASSIQGTDTQYF
CDR3 DNA: TGTGCCAGTAGTATTCAGGGGACAGATACGCAGTATTTT

D gene: TRBD1
V gene: TRBV7-9
J gene: TRBJ2-2
clone size: -
CDR3 protein: CASSKTGDNTGELFF
CDR3 DNA: TGTGCCAGCAGCAAAACAGGGGATAACACCGGGGAGCTGTTTTTT

D gene: -
V gene: TRBV6-5
J gene: TRBJ1-1
clone size: -
CDR3 protein: CASRTTAYEAFF
CDR3 DNA: TGTGCCAGCAGAACGACAGCTTATGAAGCTTTCTTT

D gene: TRBD1
V gene: TRBV3-1/TRBV3-2
J gene: TRBJ1-6
clone size: -
CDR3 protein: CASSQGQNSPLHF
CDR3 DNA: TGTGCCAGCAGCCAGGGACAGAATTCACCCCTCCACTTT

D gene: TRBD1
V gene: TRBV10-3
J gene: TRBJ2-5
clone size: -
CDR3 protein: CAISSSGTGKETQYF
CDR3 DNA: TGTGCCATCAGTTCTTCCGGGACAGGAAAAGAGACCCAGTACTTC

D gene: -
V gene: TRBV9
J gene: TRBJ1-1
clone size: few
CDR3 protein: CASSVVSSLPMNTEAFF
CDR3 DNA: TGTGCCAGCAGCGTCGTTTCAAGCCTACCTATGAACACTGAAGCTTTCTTT

D gene: -
V gene: TRBV6-5
J gene: TRBJ1-2
clone size: -
CDR3 protein: CASSLGRAPANYGYTF
CDR3 DNA: TGTGCCAGCAGTTTGGGCCGGGCCCCAGCTAACTATGGCTACACCTTC

D gene: TRBD1
V gene: TRBV27
J gene: TRBJ2-2
clone size: -
CDR3 protein: CASVGVRTGGTGELFF
CDR3 DNA: TGTGCCAGCGTGGGGGTCCGGACAGGGGGCACCGGGGAGCTGTTTTTT

D gene: -
V gene: TRBV10-2
J gene: TRBJ1-2
clone size: -
CDR3 protein: CASSEAPLGYGYTF
CDR3 DNA: TGCGCCAGCAGTGAGGCGCCTTTAGGATATGGCTACACCTTC

D gene: -
V gene: TRBV27
J gene: TRBJ1-2
clone size: -
CDR3 protein: CASSGRLGRTNGYTF
CDR3 DNA: TGTGCCAGCAGTGGACGACTAGGCCGGACGAATGGCTACACCTTC

D gene: TRBD1
V gene: TRBV10-3
J gene: TRBJ2-1
clone size: -
CDR3 protein: CAIKPNNAGTAYNEQFF
CDR3 DNA: TGTGCCATCAAGCCCAACAATGCCGGGACAGCATACAATGAGCAGTTCTTC

D gene: -
V gene: TRBV12-3/TRBV12-4
J gene: TRBJ1-1
clone size: -
CDR3 protein: CASSLSVTEAFF
CDR3 DNA: TGTGCCAGCAGTTTAAGTGTCACTGAAGCTTTCTTT

D gene: -
V gene: TRBV5-1
J gene: TRBJ2-3
clone size: -
CDR3 protein: CASSSEMRGLGTDTQYF
CDR3 DNA: TGCGCCAGCAGCTCGGAAATGCGGGGGCTAGGCACAGATACGCAGTATTTT

D gene: TRBD2
V gene: TRBV7-9
J gene: TRBJ2-7
clone size: -
CDR3 protein: CASTPGGAVSYEQYF
CDR3 DNA: TGTGCCAGCACCCCCGGGGGGGCCGTCTCCTACGAGCAGTACTTC

D gene: TRBD1
V gene: TRBV5-1
J gene: TRBJ2-2
clone size: -
CDR3 protein: CASSWGQENTGELFF
CDR3 DNA: TGCGCCAGCAGCTGGGGACAGGAGAACACCGGGGAGCTGTTTTTT